One sample yielded the 7 T cell receptor beta chains listed below, sequenced in a study of cytomegalovirus exposure and HLA in healthy donors. The PCR was carried out with 60 Vbeta primers and 13 Jbeta primers. Generated by immunoSEQ multiplex PCR, the TCRdb table keeps only in-frame clones and is missing some. The table includes about 100,000 clones, roughly 80% detected once. What was sequenced was PBMCs. These receptors all stem from a man between 35 and 55 years old in good health and CMV-seropositive.

This clone was picked up a small number of times. V usage is TRBV7-2 and J usage is TRBJ2-5, with 9 bases fitting TRBD2. Losses at the gene ends were 5 bases for V and 2 bases for J; bases not matched to a gene: 9. The CDR3 extends over 16 amino acids. CDR1 and CDR2 (germline): SGHTA, FQGNSA. In DNA form, the CDR3 reads TGTGCCAGCAGCCCTACCCGACTAGCGGATCAAGAGACCCAGTACTTC. This encodes CASSPTRLADQETQYF.

The sample holds one count of this clone. The rearrangement joins TRBV9 to TRBJ2-3, with 7 bases that match TRBD2. From germline, CDR1 is SGDLS and CDR2 YYNGEE. Losses at the gene ends were 0 bases for V and 7 bases for J; bases not matched to a gene: 8. The CDR3 extends over 15 amino acids. The CDR3 sequence: CASSVVGEGRNTQYF. CDR3 DNA sequence: TGTGCCAGCAGCGTAGTGGGGGAGGGCCGTAATACGCAGTATTTT.

The gene calls are TRBV5-6 and TRBJ2-5; 9 positions match TRBD2. With the DNA end fitting TRBJ2-7 better, the J assignment may be wrong. The CDR3 contains 14 residues. The germline V gene has CDR1 SGHDT and CDR2 YYEEEE. CDR3 nucleotide sequence: TGTGCCAGCAGCTTGAGTGGCGGGGGGGTCGAGCAGTACTTC. This gives the protein CASSLSGGGVEQYF.

This chain uses TRBV6-1 with TRBJ1-5, with TRBD1 as a possible D gene (5 bases). Trimming left V 2 bases short and J 5 bases short, with 10 bases between. Germline-derived CDR1 and CDR2 are MNHNS and SASEGT. There are 14 residues in the CDR3. CDR3 nucleotides: TGTGCCAGCAGTGAACAGGGAAGTCATCAGCCCCAGCATTTT. It translates to CASSEQGSHQPQHF.

This clone has only one observation. The junction departs from germline at one end; a sequencing error may be responsible. The chain couples TRBV15 to TRBJ2-7; 7 nucleotides match TRBD2. CDR3 length: 15 amino acids. The germline gives CDR1 LNHNV, CDR2 YYDKDF (reference sequence). The DNA of the CDR3 is TGTGCCACCAGCAGAGGGGGGGGGTCCTCCAACGAGCAGTACTTC. Its translation is CATSRGGGSSNEQYF. The full variable domain, with the rest looked up from reference TRBV15 and TRBJ2-7, is DAMVIQNPRYQVTQFGKPVTLSCSQTLNHNVMYWYQQKSSQAPKLLFHYYDKDFNNEADTPDNFQSRRPNTSFCFLDIRSPGLGDTAMYLCATSRGGGSSNEQYFGPGTRLTVT.

The rearrangement links TRBV27 to TRBJ1-2; TRBD1 is a possible D gene (6 bases). CDR1 and CDR2 from the germline V gene are MNHEY and SMNVEV (reference sequence). The CDR3 totals 15 residues. V was pared by 5 bases and J by 4 bases, with 17 bases between. The CDR3 loop is CASSPLGRQVYGYTF. CDR3 nucleotides: TGTGCCAGCAGTCCCCTCGGTAGACAGGTCTATGGCTACACCTTC.

This chain links TRBV7-9 with TRBJ1-2; 10 bases align to TRBD1. V shed 1 base, J shed 4 bases, and the junction held 6 bases outside the gene matches. Germline loops: CDR1 SEHNR, CDR2 FQNEAQ (reference sequence). The CDR3 loop spans 16 amino acids. CDR3: CASSLGTGGRGYGYTF. The CDR3 bases are TGTGCCAGCAGCTTAGGGACAGGGGGACGGGGCTATGGCTACACCTTC.